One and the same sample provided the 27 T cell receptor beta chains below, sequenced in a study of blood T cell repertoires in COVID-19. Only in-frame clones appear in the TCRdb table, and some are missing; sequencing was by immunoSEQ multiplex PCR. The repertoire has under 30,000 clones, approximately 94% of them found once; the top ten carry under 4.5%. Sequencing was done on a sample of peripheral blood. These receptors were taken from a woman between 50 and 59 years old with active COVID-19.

CDR3: CASSLTGPDTQYF. In nucleotides, the CDR3 is TGTGCCAGCAGTTTGACAGGGCCAGATACGCAGTATTTT. V gene TRBV12-3 or TRBV12-4 combines with J gene TRBJ2-3; 7 nucleotides line up with TRBD1. Trimming at V came to 3 bases and at J to 4 bases, leaving 1 base not matched to a gene. The CDR3 has 13 amino acids.

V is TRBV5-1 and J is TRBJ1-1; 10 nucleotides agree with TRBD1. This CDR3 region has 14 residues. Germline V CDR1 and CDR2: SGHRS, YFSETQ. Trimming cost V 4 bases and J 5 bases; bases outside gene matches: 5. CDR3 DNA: TGCGCCAGCAGCCCGGGGGACAGGGGAACTGAAGCTTTCTTT. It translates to CASSPGDRGTEAFF.

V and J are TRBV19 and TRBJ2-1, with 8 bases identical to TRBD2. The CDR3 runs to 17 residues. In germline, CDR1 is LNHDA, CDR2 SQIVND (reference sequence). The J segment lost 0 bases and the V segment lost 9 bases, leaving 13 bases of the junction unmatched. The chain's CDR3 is CASVGIRGGSSYNEQFF. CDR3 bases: TGTGCCAGCGTTGGTATACGGGGGGGGAGCTCCTACAATGAGCAGTTCTTC.

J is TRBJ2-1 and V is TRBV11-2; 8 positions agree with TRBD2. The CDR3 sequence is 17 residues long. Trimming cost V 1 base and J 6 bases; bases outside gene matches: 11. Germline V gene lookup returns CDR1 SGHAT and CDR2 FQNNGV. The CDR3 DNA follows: TGTGCCAGCAGCTTAGTATTGAGCGGGAGAGGGCTCAATGAGCAGTTCTTC. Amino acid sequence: CASSLVLSGRGLNEQFF.

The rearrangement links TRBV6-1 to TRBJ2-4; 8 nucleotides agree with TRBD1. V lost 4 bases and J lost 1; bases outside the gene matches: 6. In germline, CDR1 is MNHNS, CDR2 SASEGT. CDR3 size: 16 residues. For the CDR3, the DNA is TGTGCCAGCAGTGCACGGACAGGGTTGGCCAAAAACATTCAGTACTTC. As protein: CASSARTGLAKNIQYF.

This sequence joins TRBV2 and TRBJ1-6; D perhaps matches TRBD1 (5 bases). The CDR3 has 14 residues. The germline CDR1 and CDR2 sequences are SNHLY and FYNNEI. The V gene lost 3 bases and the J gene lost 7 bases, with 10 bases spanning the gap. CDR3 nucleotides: TGTGCCAGCAGTGAGGGCAGGGTAAATTCACCCCTCCACTTT. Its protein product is CASSEGRVNSPLHF.

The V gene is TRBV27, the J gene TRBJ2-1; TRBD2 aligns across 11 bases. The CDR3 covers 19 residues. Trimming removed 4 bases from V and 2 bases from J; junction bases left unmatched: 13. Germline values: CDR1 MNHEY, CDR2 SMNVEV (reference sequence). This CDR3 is CASSSGGSPSGRTYNEQFF. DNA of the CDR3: TGTGCCAGCAGTTCCGGGGGCAGCCCTAGCGGGAGGACCTACAATGAGCAGTTCTTC.

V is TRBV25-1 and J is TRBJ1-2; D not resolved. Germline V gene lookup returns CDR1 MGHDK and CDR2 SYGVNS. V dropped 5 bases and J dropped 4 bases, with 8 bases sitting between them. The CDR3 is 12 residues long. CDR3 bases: TGTGCCAGCAGTCACAGCTTCTATGGCTACACCTTC. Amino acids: CASSHSFYGYTF.

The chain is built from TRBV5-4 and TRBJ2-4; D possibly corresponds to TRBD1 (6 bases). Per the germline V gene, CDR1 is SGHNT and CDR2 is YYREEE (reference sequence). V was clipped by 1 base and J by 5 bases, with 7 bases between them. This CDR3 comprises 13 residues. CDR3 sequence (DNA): TGTGCCAGCAGCTTGCCAGGGGAAAACATTCAGTACTTC. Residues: CASSLPGENIQYF.

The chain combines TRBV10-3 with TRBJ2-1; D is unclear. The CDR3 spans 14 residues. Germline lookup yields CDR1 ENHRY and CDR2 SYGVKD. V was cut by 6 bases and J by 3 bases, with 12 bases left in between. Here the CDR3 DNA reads TGTGCCATCAGCTACAGTGATCTCTACAATGAGCAGTTCTTC. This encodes CAISYSDLYNEQFF.

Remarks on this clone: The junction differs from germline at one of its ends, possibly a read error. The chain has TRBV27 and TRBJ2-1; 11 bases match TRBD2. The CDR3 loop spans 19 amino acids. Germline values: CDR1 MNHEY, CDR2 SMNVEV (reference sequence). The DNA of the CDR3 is TGTGCCGGCAGTTCCGGGGGCAGCCCTAGCGGGAGGACCTACAATGAGCAGTTCTTC. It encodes CAGSSGGSPSGRTYNEQFF.

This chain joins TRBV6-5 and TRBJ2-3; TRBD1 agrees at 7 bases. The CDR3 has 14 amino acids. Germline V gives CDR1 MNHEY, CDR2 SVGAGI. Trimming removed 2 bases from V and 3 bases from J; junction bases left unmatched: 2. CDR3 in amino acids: CASSYDRETDTQYF. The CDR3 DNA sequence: TGTGCCAGCAGTTACGACAGGGAGACAGATACGCAGTATTTT.

CDR3 DNA sequence: TGTGCCAGAAGCTTAGGGACTAGCGGGTTTGGGGCTGAGCAGTTCTTC. This codes for CARSLGTSGFGAEQFF. V and J are TRBV5-3 and TRBJ2-1; 12 bases are shared with TRBD2. TRBV5-3 is placed among ORFs of uncertain function. This CDR3 is built from 16 residues. V was pared by 2 bases and J by 9 bases, with 9 bases of the junction left unmatched.

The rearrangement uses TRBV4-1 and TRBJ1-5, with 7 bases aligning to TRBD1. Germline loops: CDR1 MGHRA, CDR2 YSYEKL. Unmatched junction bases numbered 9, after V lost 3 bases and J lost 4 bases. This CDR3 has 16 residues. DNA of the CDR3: TGCGCCAGCAGCCATCCCACAGGGGATCGAAATCAGCCCCAGCATTTT. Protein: CASSHPTGDRNQPQHF.

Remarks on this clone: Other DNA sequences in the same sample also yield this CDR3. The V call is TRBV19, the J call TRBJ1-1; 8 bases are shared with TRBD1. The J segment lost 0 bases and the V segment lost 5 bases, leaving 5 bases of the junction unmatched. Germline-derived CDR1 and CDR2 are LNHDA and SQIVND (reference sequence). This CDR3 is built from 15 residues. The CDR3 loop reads CASSPRTGMNTEAFF. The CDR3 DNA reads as TGTGCCAGTAGTCCCCGGACAGGGATGAACACTGAAGCTTTCTTT.

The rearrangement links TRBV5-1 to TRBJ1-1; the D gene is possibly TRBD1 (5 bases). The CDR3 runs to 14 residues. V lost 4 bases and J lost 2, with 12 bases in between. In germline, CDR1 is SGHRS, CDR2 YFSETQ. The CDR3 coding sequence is TGCGCCAGCAGCCCATGGGACTTCAACACTGAAGCTTTCTTT. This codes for CASSPWDFNTEAFF.

The CDR3 spells CASGRDGPGQETQYF. CDR3 bases: TGTGCCAGCGGGCGGGACGGGCCTGGTCAAGAGACCCAGTACTTC. The V gene is TRBV6-5, the J gene TRBJ2-5, with D possibly being TRBD2 (6 bases). Germline V CDR1 and CDR2: MNHEY, SVGAGI. The length of the CDR3 is 15 residues. The V end was cut by 8 bases, the J end by 2 bases, with 18 bases between.

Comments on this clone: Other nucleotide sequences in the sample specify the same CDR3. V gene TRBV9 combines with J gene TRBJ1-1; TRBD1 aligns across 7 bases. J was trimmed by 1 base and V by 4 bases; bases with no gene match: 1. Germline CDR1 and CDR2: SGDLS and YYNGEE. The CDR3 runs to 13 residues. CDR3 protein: CASSPGGNTEAFF. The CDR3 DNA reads TGTGCCAGCAGCCCAGGGGGGAACACTGAAGCTTTCTTT.

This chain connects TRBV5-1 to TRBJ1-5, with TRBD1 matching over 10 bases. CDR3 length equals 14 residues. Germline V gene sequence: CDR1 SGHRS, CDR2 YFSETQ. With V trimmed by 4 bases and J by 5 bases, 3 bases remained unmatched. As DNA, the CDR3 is TGCGCCAGCAGCCCAGGGACAGGGGATCAGCCCCAGCATTTT. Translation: CASSPGTGDQPQHF.

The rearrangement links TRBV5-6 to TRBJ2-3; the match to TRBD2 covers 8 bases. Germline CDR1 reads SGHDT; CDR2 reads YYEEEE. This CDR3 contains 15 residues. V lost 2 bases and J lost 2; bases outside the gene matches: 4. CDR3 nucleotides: TGTGCCAGCAGCTTTCGGGGGGGACCCACAGATACGCAGTATTTT. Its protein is CASSFRGGPTDTQYF.

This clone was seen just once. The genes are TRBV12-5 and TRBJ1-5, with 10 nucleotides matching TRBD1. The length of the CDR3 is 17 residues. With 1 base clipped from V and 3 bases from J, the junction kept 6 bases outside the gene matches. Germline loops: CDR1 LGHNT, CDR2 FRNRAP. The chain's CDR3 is CASGLGTGGGDNQPQHF. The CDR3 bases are TGTGCTAGTGGTTTGGGGACAGGGGGGGGTGACAATCAGCCCCAGCATTTT.

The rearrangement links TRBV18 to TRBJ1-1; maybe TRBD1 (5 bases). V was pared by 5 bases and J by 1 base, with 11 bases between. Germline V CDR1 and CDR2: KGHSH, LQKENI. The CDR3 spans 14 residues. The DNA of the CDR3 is TGTGCCAGCTCAGTGTCAGGGAAGAACACTGAAGCTTTCTTT. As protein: CASSVSGKNTEAFF. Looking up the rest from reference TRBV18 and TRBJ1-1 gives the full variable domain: NAGVMQNPRHLVRRRGQEARLRCSPMKGHSHVYWYRQLPEEGLKFMVYLQKENIIDESGMPKERFSAEFPKEGPSILRIQQVVRGDSAAYFCASSVSGKNTEAFFGQGTRLTVV.

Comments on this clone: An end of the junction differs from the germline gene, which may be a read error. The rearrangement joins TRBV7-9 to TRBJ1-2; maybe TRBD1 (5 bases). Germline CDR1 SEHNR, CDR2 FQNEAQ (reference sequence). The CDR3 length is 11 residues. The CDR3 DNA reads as TGTGCCAGCAGCTTTGCCGACAGCTTAGGATTC. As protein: CASSFADSLGF.

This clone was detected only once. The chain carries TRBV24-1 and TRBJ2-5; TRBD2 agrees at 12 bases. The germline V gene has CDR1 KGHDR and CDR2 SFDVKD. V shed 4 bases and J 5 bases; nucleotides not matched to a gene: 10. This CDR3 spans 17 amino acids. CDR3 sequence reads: CATSDRSSGGAGETQYF. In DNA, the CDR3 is TGTGCCACCAGTGACCGATCTAGCGGGGGGGCCGGGGAGACCCAGTACTTC.

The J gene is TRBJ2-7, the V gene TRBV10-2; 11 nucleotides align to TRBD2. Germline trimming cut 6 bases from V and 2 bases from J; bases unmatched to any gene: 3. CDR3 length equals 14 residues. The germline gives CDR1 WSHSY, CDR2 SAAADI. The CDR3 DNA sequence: TGCGCCAGCAGAGTAGCGGGAGGGGCCTACGAGCAGTACTTC. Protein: CASRVAGGAYEQYF.

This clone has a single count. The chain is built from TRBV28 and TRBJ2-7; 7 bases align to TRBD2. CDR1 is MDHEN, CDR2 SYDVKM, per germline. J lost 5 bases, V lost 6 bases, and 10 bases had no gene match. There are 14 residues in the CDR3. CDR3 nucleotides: TGTGCCAGCAGGCTACTGGCGGGAGCCAACGAGCAGTACTTC. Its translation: CASRLLAGANEQYF.

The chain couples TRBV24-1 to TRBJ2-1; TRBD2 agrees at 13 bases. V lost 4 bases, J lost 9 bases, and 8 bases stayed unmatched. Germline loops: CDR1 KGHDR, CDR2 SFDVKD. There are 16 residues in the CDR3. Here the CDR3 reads CATSDLGLAGAAEQFF. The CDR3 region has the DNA TGTGCCACCAGTGACCTCGGACTAGCGGGAGCTGCTGAGCAGTTCTTC.